The TCR beta chain described here comes from a study of blood T cell repertoires in COVID-19. The wider study: The study drew acute and convalescent COVID-19 samples from the United States, Italy and Spain.

The germline gives CDR1 MNHEY, CDR2 SVGAGI. CDR3 size: 13 residues. Trimming took off 8 bases at V and 8 bases at J, with 13 bases between the two ends. Using immunoSEQ multiplex PCR, the repertoire was profiled, and TCRdb retains in-frame clones only, with some absent. The table shows about 140,000 clones, with about 80% occurring only once. This clonotype was obtained from a human donor in a cohort sampled during active COVID-19. The chain couples TRBV6-5 to TRBJ1-6; unclear D gene. Sample: peripheral blood. The CDR3 protein is CASGGRVDSPLHF. CDR3 in DNA: TGTGCCAGCGGCGGGAGGGTCGATTCACCCCTCCACTTT.